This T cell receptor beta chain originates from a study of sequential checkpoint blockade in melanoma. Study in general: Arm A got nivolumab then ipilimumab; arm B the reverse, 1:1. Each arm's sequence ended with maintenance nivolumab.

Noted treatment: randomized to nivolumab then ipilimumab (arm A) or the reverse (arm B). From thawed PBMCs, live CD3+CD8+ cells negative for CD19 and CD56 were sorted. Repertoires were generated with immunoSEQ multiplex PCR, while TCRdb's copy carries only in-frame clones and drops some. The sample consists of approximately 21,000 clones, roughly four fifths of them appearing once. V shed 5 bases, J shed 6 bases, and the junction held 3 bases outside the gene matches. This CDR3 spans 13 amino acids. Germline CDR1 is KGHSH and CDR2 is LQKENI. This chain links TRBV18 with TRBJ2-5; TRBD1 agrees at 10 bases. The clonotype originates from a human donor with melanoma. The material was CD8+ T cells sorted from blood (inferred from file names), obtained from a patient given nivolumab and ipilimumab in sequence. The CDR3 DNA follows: TGTGCCAGCTCATGGGACAGGGGACAGACCCAGTACTTC. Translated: CASSWDRGQTQYF.